The 30 T cell receptor beta chains listed next were all sequenced from one sample in a study of blood T cell repertoires in COVID-19. Some clones are missing from TCRdb's copy, which holds only in-frame ones; the method was immunoSEQ multiplex PCR. The profile shows over 85,000 clones, 70% to 80% of them singletons. The sample comprised peripheral blood. These receptors came from a human donor in a cohort sampled during active COVID-19.

The J gene is TRBJ1-5, the V gene TRBV6-5, with 9 nucleotides matching TRBD1. The CDR3 is 16 amino acids. The V gene's germline CDR1 is MNHEY and CDR2 SVGAGI. Trimming cost V 4 bases and J 4 bases; bases outside gene matches: 8. The chain's CDR3 is CASSSPGQGRNQPQHF. The CDR3 DNA reads as TGTGCCAGCAGTTCCCCTGGACAGGGGAGGAATCAGCCCCAGCATTTT.

The chain is built from TRBV13 and TRBJ1-1, with TRBD1 as a possible D gene (5 bases). Germline CDR1 PRHDT, CDR2 FYEKMQ (reference sequence). V was cut by 5 bases and J by 4 bases, with 26 bases left in between. The CDR3 totals 18 residues. The CDR3 reads CASSPWGGRAGSLTEAFF. CDR3 nucleotide sequence: TGTGCCAGCAGCCCCTGGGGGGGGAGGGCCGGGTCACTCACTGAAGCTTTCTTT.

The chain combines TRBV7-9 with TRBJ2-1; no definite D call. Germline CDR1 SEHNR, CDR2 FQNEAQ (reference sequence). The CDR3 totals 16 residues. V was cut by 5 bases and J by 0 bases, with 14 bases left in between. CDR3 DNA sequence: TGTGCCAGCAGCACCAGACTCGACCGCTCCTACAATGAGCAGTTCTTC. This sequence encodes CASSTRLDRSYNEQFF. The whole variable domain, remainder taken from reference TRBV7-9 and TRBJ2-1, is DTGVSQNPRHKITKRGQNVTFRCDPISEHNRLYWYRQTLGQGPEFLTYFQNEAQLEKSRLLSDRFSAERPKGSFSTLEIQRTEQGDSAMYLCASSTRLDRSYNEQFFGPGTRLTVL.

As DNA, the CDR3 is TGTGCCAGCAGCTTAGGGGGCGTCGCTGAAGCTTTCTTT. Amino acids: CASSLGGVAEAFF. The chain links TRBV7-9 to TRBJ1-1, with D possibly being TRBD1 (5 bases). Germline V gives CDR1 SEHNR, CDR2 FQNEAQ (reference sequence). The CDR3 totals 13 residues. Trimming pared 1 base from V and 6 bases from J, leaving 9 bases between.

This sequence joins TRBV23-1 and TRBJ2-7, with TRBD2 identical over 7 bases. TRBV23-1 counts as an open reading frame of uncertain function. This CDR3 is 17 amino acids long. V trimming: 4 bases; J trimming: 0 bases; junction bases outside the gene matches: 12. The CDR3 nucleotides are TGCGCCAGCAGTCTCATGGGCACCGGGAGGCCCTCCTACGAGCAGTACTTC. Protein sequence: CASSLMGTGRPSYEQYF.

The chain links TRBV5-8 to TRBJ1-1; D gene uncertain. Germline CDR1 reads SGHTS; CDR2 reads YDEGEE. V lost 1 base to trimming and J lost 3 bases, with 10 bases between them. The CDR3 totals 14 residues. The CDR3 reads CASSLRGRDTEAFF. CDR3 coding DNA: TGTGCCAGCAGCTTGCGAGGGAGGGACACTGAAGCTTTCTTT.

V and J are TRBV11-2 and TRBJ2-2; a weak D match, TRBD2 (6 bases). Trimming removed 0 bases from V and 2 bases from J, with 10 bases in between. Germline values: CDR1 SGHAT, CDR2 FQNNGV. CDR3 size: 16 residues. The CDR3 reads CASSLELAANTGELFF. The CDR3 bases are TGTGCCAGCAGCTTAGAACTAGCAGCAAACACCGGGGAGCTGTTTTTT. The variable domain in full, with the rest retrieved from reference TRBV11-2 and TRBJ2-2, is EAGVAQSPRYKIIEKRQSVAFWCNPISGHATLYWYQQILGQGPKLLIQFQNNGVVDDSQLPKDRFSAERLKGVDSTLKIQPAKLEDSAVYLCASSLELAANTGELFFGEGSRLTVL.

The chain employs TRBV3-1 (or the pseudogene TRBV3-2) and TRBJ2-5; 7 bases are shared with TRBD2. The CDR3 length is 18 residues. The V gene's germline CDR1 is LGHDT and CDR2 YNNKEL (reference sequence). The J segment lost 5 bases and the V segment lost 4 bases, leaving 19 bases of the junction unmatched. The CDR3 nucleotides read TGTGCCAGCAGCCTTCACGACGATGAGGGAGGGCCTGGGGAGACCCAGTACTTC. The encoded protein is CASSLHDDEGGPGETQYF.

This chain uses TRBV27 with TRBJ2-7, with 13 bases aligning to TRBD2. The CDR3 extends over 16 amino acids. The V gene's germline CDR1 is MNHEY and CDR2 SMNVEV (reference sequence). V gave up 4 bases and J gave up 6 bases; unmatched junction bases: 9. In DNA, the CDR3 is TGTGCCAGCAGTTCTATAGGACTAGCGGGAGTCCCCGAGCAGTACTTC. Its translation is CASSSIGLAGVPEQYF.

V is TRBV2 and J is TRBJ2-7; 7 bases are a match to TRBD1. The germline V gene has CDR1 SNHLY and CDR2 FYNNEI. The CDR3 totals 14 residues. Trimming removed 6 bases from V and 3 bases from J; junction bases left unmatched: 8. The CDR3 DNA reads as TGTGCCAGCAGCTACGAGGGGGCTTACTACGAGCAGTACTTC. It translates to CASSYEGAYYEQYF.

The V gene is TRBV3-1 (or the pseudogene TRBV3-2), the J gene TRBJ2-5, with 8 bases that match TRBD2. There are 16 residues in the CDR3. CDR1 and CDR2 from the germline V gene are LGHDT and YNNKEL (reference sequence). Losses at the gene ends were 1 base for V and 5 bases for J; bases not matched to a gene: 9. CDR3 residues: CASSQALSGSGETQYF. The CDR3 bases are TGTGCCAGCAGCCAAGCCCTCAGCGGGAGTGGGGAGACCCAGTACTTC.

In DNA, the CDR3 is TGTGCCAGCAGCTTAGAAATTGATGTAGCGGGAGGAGGTACCGGGGAGCTGTTTTTT. This encodes CASSLEIDVAGGGTGELFF. The chain combines TRBV7-6 with TRBJ2-2, with 10 bases matching TRBD2. This CDR3 spans 19 amino acids. V was clipped by 1 base and J by 5 bases; unmatched bases: 13. CDR1 and CDR2 from the germline V gene are SGHVS and FNYEAQ.

The chain carries TRBV7-9 and TRBJ2-3; no definite D call. The CDR3 runs 12 residues. From germline, CDR1 is SEHNR and CDR2 FQNEAQ (reference sequence). V was shortened by 5 bases and J by 2 bases, with 5 bases between the two germline ends. Here the CDR3 reads CASSRFTDTQYF. CDR3 sequence (DNA): TGTGCCAGCAGCCGTTTCACAGATACGCAGTATTTT. Variable domain in full (rest from reference TRBV7-9 and TRBJ2-3): DTGVSQNPRHKITKRGQNVTFRCDPISEHNRLYWYRQTLGQGPEFLTYFQNEAQLEKSRLLSDRFSAERPKGSFSTLEIQRTEQGDSAMYLCASSRFTDTQYFGPGTRLTVL.

The chain has TRBV9 and TRBJ2-3; possibly TRBD1 for D (5 bases). In germline, CDR1 is SGDLS, CDR2 YYNGEE. V was clipped by 3 bases and J by 5 bases, with 10 bases between them. The CDR3 totals 13 residues. CDR3 sequence reads: CASSGTQGDTQYF. In nucleotides, the CDR3 is TGTGCCAGCAGCGGGACACAAGGAGATACGCAGTATTTT.

The J gene is TRBJ2-1, the V gene TRBV19, with a tentative D call TRBD1 (6 bases). In germline, CDR1 is LNHDA, CDR2 SQIVND (reference sequence). This CDR3 spans 14 amino acids. The V end was cut by 5 bases, the J end by 7 bases, with 15 bases between. In nucleotides, the CDR3 is TGTGCCAGTAGTGCCCGACAGGCGAGGAATGAGCAGTTCTTC. It is translated as CASSARQARNEQFF.

The chain has TRBV4-3 and TRBJ1-6; D might be TRBD1 (5 bases). The CDR3 is 14 residues long. Trimming took off 0 bases at V and 9 bases at J, with 9 bases between the two ends. Germline V gene data show CDR1 as LGHNA and CDR2 as YSLEER. This CDR3 reads CASSQERQGSPLHF. CDR3 nucleotide sequence: TGCGCCAGCAGCCAAGAGAGGCAGGGTTCACCCCTCCACTTT.

The chain joins TRBV3-1 (or the pseudogene TRBV3-2) to TRBJ2-7; TRBD1 is a possible D gene (6 bases). The CDR3 extends over 14 amino acids. Germline CDR1 reads LGHDT; CDR2 reads YNNKEL (reference sequence). V lost 5 bases to trimming and J lost 3 bases, with 14 bases between them. The CDR3 bases are TGTGCCAGCAGCAGACGAGACAGGAACTACGAGCAGTACTTC. Its protein is CASSRRDRNYEQYF.

The chain links TRBV28 to TRBJ2-7; 12 positions match TRBD1. The CDR3 spans 15 residues. The V gene end was trimmed by 8 bases and the J gene end by 7 bases; junction bases not matched to a gene: 12. Germline V gene lookup returns CDR1 MDHEN and CDR2 SYDVKM. DNA of the CDR3: TGTGCCAGCGAGAACCCGGGACAGGGGGCGAAAGAGCAGTACTTC. Amino acid sequence: CASENPGQGAKEQYF.

This chain uses TRBV4-1 with TRBJ1-6, with TRBD1 identical over 11 bases. The germline gives CDR1 MGHRA, CDR2 YSYEKL. V shed 2 bases and J 3 bases; nucleotides not matched to a gene: 15. This CDR3 is 21 amino acids long. The CDR3, as DNA: TGCGCCAGCAGCCAATTGGTCCCAGGACAGGGGGCGACAGGCTATAATTCACCCCTCCACTTT. It codes for CASSQLVPGQGATGYNSPLHF.

The V and J genes are TRBV24-1 and TRBJ2-1; D is undetermined. Per the germline V gene, CDR1 is KGHDR and CDR2 is SFDVKD. CDR3 length: 14 residues. Trimming took off 4 bases at V and 1 base at J, with 7 bases between the two ends. The CDR3: CATSESRSYNEQFF. The CDR3 coding sequence is TGTGCCACCAGTGAGAGCCGGTCCTACAATGAGCAGTTCTTC.

On this clone: An end of the junction differs from the germline gene, which may be a read error. The chain carries TRBV19 and TRBJ2-3; possible D gene TRBD1, 6 bases. In germline, CDR1 is LNHDA, CDR2 SQIVND (reference sequence). The CDR3 runs 12 residues. CDR3 nucleotide sequence: TGTGCCAGTAGTATAGGGACAGAGACGCAGTATTTT. This sequence encodes CASSIGTETQYF.

CDR3 DNA: TGTGCCAGTAGTATCTACCCCCCCCCTGGCGGGGGCAAAAACATTCAGTACTTC. Protein: CASSIYPPPGGGKNIQYF. The V gene is TRBV19, the J gene TRBJ2-4; TRBD2 aligns across 7 bases. The CDR3 has 18 amino acids. CDR1 is LNHDA, CDR2 SQIVND, per germline (reference sequence). The ends lost 3 bases at V and 3 bases at J; junction bases unmatched: 14.

J is TRBJ1-1 and V is TRBV6-5; TRBD1 matches 9 bases. Germline CDR1 reads MNHEY; CDR2 reads SVGAGI. The V segment lost 6 bases and the J segment 2 bases; nucleotides outside the gene matches: 4. This CDR3 has 14 amino acids. CDR3 DNA: TGTGCCAGCAGGTCGGGACAGGGAAACACTGAAGCTTTCTTT. Protein sequence: CASRSGQGNTEAFF.

The chain carries TRBV7-9 and TRBJ1-1, with D possibly TRBD1 on 5 matching bases. V dropped 2 bases and J dropped 10 bases, with 14 bases sitting between them. CDR1 is SEHNR and CDR2 is FQNEAQ in the germline V gene (reference sequence). The CDR3 runs to 13 residues. The CDR3 nucleotides are TGTGCCAGCAGCTTAACCTCGCCGACAGCAGCTTTCTTT. Amino acid sequence: CASSLTSPTAAFF.

The chain joins TRBV29-1 to TRBJ2-3; 8 positions agree with TRBD2. CDR3 length: 15 residues. CDR1 and CDR2 (germline): SQVTM, ANQGSEA. V shed 3 bases and J 1 base; nucleotides not matched to a gene: 6. This CDR3 is CSVEGSGRGTDTQYF. Here the CDR3 DNA reads TGCAGCGTTGAGGGGAGCGGGAGAGGCACAGATACGCAGTATTTT.

V and J are TRBV12-1 and TRBJ2-3; the table's D call TRBD2 went unverified against the DNA. TRBV12-1 is a pseudogene. The CDR3 totals 19 residues. The CDR3 sequence: CASSPRGSGRAGGADTQYF. The CDR3 DNA is TGTGCCAGCAGCCCCCGTGGTAGCGGGAGGGCCGGGGGGGCAGATACGCAGTATTTT.

V is TRBV19 and J is TRBJ2-5, with 8 bases matching TRBD1. J was trimmed by 5 bases and V by 3 bases; bases with no gene match: 5. Germline lookup yields CDR1 LNHDA and CDR2 SQIVND (reference sequence). This CDR3 is built from 14 residues. CDR3 amino acids: CASSIRGQAETQYF. CDR3 nucleotides: TGTGCCAGTAGTATCAGGGGACAGGCGGAGACCCAGTACTTC.

The chain carries TRBV6-5 and TRBJ1-1; 7 bases are a match to TRBD1. CDR1 is MNHEY and CDR2 is SVGAGI in the germline V gene. This CDR3 has 14 residues. Trimming at V came to 6 bases and at J to 1 base, leaving 5 bases not matched to a gene. The DNA for the CDR3 is TGTGCCAGCAGGGGGGACAGCGAGAACACTGAAGCTTTCTTT. Its protein is CASRGDSENTEAFF.

This clone has only one observation. The chain combines TRBV7-8 with TRBJ1-1; no clear D. The CDR3 covers 14 residues. Germline loops: CDR1 SGHVS, CDR2 FQNEAQ. The V end lost 5 bases, the J end lost 6 bases, and 16 bases lay between the germline ends. The CDR3 DNA reads as TGTGCCAGCAGCGTAAGACTGGCGCTCCCTGAAGCTTTCTTT. It specifies CASSVRLALPEAFF.

This chain connects TRBV7-2 to TRBJ1-2; D ambiguous. Germline lookup yields CDR1 SGHTA and CDR2 FQGNSA. This CDR3 spans 14 amino acids. With 6 bases removed from V and 0 bases from J, the gap between germline ends came to 11 bases. CDR3 region: CASRFKDSNYGYTF. As DNA, the CDR3 is TGTGCCAGCAGATTTAAGGACTCTAACTATGGCTACACCTTC.